The 15 T cell receptor beta chains presented below share a single source sample, sequenced in a study of blood T cell repertoires in COVID-19. The data were produced by immunoSEQ multiplex PCR, yet TCRdb's version contains in-frame clones alone and is incomplete. Here the sample spans hundreds of thousands of clones, around 85% being singletons. Sample: peripheral blood. The receptors were gathered from a human donor in a cohort sampled during active COVID-19.

This clone is a singleton in its sample. The chain couples TRBV10-3 to TRBJ2-3; 14 bases fit TRBD2. Trimming took 8 bases from V and 0 from J; bases not matched to a gene: 10. This CDR3 contains 18 residues. Germline CDR1 and CDR2: ENHRY and SYGVKD. The CDR3 DNA sequence: TGTGCCATCGGGCTAATAGGACTAGCGGGGGGTAGCACAGATACGCAGTATTTT. It encodes CAIGLIGLAGGSTDTQYF.

The genes are TRBV6-4 and TRBJ2-2; a weak D match, TRBD2 (5 bases). CDR1 is MRHNA and CDR2 is SNTAGT in the germline V gene. The V gene lost 7 bases and the J gene lost 5 bases, with 8 bases spanning the gap. This CDR3 contains 12 residues. This chain's CDR3 is CASTPGTGELFF. CDR3 bases: TGTGCCAGCACCCCGGGGACCGGGGAGCTGTTTTTT.

V is TRBV27 and J is TRBJ2-7; no clear D gene. The V gene's germline CDR1 is MNHEY and CDR2 SMNVEV (reference sequence). This CDR3 spans 13 amino acids. V was pared by 8 bases and J by 0 bases, with 11 bases between. The CDR3 DNA reads TGTGCCAGCCGAAACTACTCCTCCTACGAGCAGTACTTC. Its protein is CASRNYSSYEQYF.

The chain couples TRBV18 to TRBJ1-5; no firm D call. The germline CDR1 and CDR2 sequences are KGHSH and LQKENI. This CDR3 region has 14 residues. V lost 2 bases and J 5 bases, leaving 10 bases between the germline ends. CDR3 DNA sequence: TGTGCCAGCTCACCAGGGCAGAGGGATCAGCCCCAGCATTTT. It encodes CASSPGQRDQPQHF.

The V call is TRBV19, the J call TRBJ1-5, with 7 positions matching TRBD1. Germline values: CDR1 LNHDA, CDR2 SQIVND (reference sequence). This CDR3 is 15 amino acids long. V shed 2 bases and J 3 bases; nucleotides not matched to a gene: 4. The CDR3 sequence: CASSISQGYNQPQHF. Written as DNA, the CDR3 is TGTGCCAGTAGTATATCACAGGGGTACAATCAGCCCCAGCATTTT.

The chain has TRBV5-1 and TRBJ2-3; D not certain. CDR1 and CDR2 (germline): SGHRS, YFSETQ. Trimming pared 5 bases from V and 4 bases from J, leaving 8 bases between. CDR3 length equals 12 residues. The chain's CDR3 is CASRGGADTQYF. The CDR3 DNA follows: TGCGCCAGCAGGGGTGGAGCAGATACGCAGTATTTT.

This sequence joins TRBV2 and TRBJ1-2, with D unclear. Germline V gene sequence: CDR1 SNHLY, CDR2 FYNNEI. Trimming cost V 5 bases and J 2 bases, with 15 bases left between them. This CDR3 region has 15 residues. The CDR3 DNA sequence: TGTGCCAGCAGTTTAGGGCGTAGGGAGAACTATGGCTACACCTTC. Protein: CASSLGRRENYGYTF.

This clone was seen once. The rearrangement joins TRBV12-3 or TRBV12-4 to TRBJ2-7, with 8 bases lining up with TRBD1. The CDR3 is 12 amino acids. The trim removed 6 bases at V and 5 bases at J, leaving 3 bases unmatched. CDR3 sequence: CASRPTGDEQYF. DNA of the CDR3: TGTGCCAGCAGACCGACAGGGGACGAGCAGTACTTC.

The V call is TRBV2, the J call TRBJ1-1; 8 bases align to TRBD1. With V trimmed by 2 bases and J by 0 bases, 5 bases remained unmatched. This CDR3 comprises 16 residues. The germline CDR1 and CDR2 sequences are SNHLY and FYNNEI. CDR3 DNA: TGTGCCAGCAGTGAATGGCAGGGGGCCATGAACACTGAAGCTTTCTTT. Translation gives CASSEWQGAMNTEAFF.

CDR3 DNA: TGTGCCAGCAGCTTAGTGGACAGTGGAAACACCATATATTTT. It codes for CASSLVDSGNTIYF. J is TRBJ1-3 and V is TRBV7-9; weak D call: TRBD1 (6 bases). Trimming shortened V by 1 base and J by 3 bases, and 7 bases separated the two germline ends. The CDR3 has 14 amino acids. CDR1 SEHNR and CDR2 FQNEAQ come from the germline V gene (reference sequence).

The chain employs TRBV15 and TRBJ1-4; 9 positions match TRBD1. The CDR3 length is 17 residues. The V gene's germline CDR1 is LNHNV and CDR2 YYDKDF (reference sequence). With V trimmed by 5 bases and J by 7 bases, 14 bases remained unmatched. The CDR3 nucleotides read TGTGCCACCAGCGGACGGACAGGGGAGGGTTACGGTGAAAAACTGTTTTTT. The encoded protein is CATSGRTGEGYGEKLFF. Full variable domain (rest looked up from reference TRBV15 and TRBJ1-4): DAMVIQNPRYQVTQFGKPVTLSCSQTLNHNVMYWYQQKSSQAPKLLFHYYDKDFNNEADTPDNFQSRRPNTSFCFLDIRSPGLGDTAMYLCATSGRTGEGYGEKLFFGSGTQLSVL.

V usage is TRBV6-5 and J usage is TRBJ1-1; 10 nucleotides line up with TRBD1. The CDR3 runs to 14 residues. Germline assignment: CDR1 MNHEY and CDR2 SVGAGI. V dropped 8 bases and J dropped 7; count of bases not matched to a gene: 10. CDR3 region: CASSIWTGGGEAFF. CDR3 DNA sequence: TGTGCCAGCTCTATCTGGACAGGGGGAGGTGAAGCTTTCTTT.

The rearrangement uses TRBV9 and TRBJ2-1, with TRBD2 matching over 9 bases. The V gene end was trimmed by 0 bases and the J gene end by 8 bases; junction bases not matched to a gene: 6. From germline, CDR1 is SGDLS and CDR2 YYNGEE. The CDR3 extends over 15 amino acids. The CDR3, as DNA: TGTGCCAGCAGCGTAGAACTAGCGGGTAGCGATGAGCAGTTCTTC. Translation: CASSVELAGSDEQFF.

Here the CDR3 DNA reads TGTGCCATCGGAAAGGGACAGGCCGCCTCACCCCTCCACTTT. As protein: CAIGKGQAASPLHF. This sequence joins TRBV10-3 and TRBJ1-6; 8 positions match TRBD1. CDR1 is ENHRY and CDR2 is SYGVKD in the germline V gene. This CDR3 region has 14 residues. Trimming cost V 8 bases and J 10 bases; bases outside gene matches: 10.

The rearrangement links TRBV10-3 to TRBJ2-7, with 7 bases identical to TRBD1. V gave up 6 bases and J gave up 6 bases; unmatched junction bases: 11. CDR3 length: 14 residues. Germline CDR1 is ENHRY and CDR2 is SYGVKD. In DNA form, the CDR3 reads TGTGCCATCAGCGAGGGGACAGCTACGGCCGAGCAGTACTTC. Translated, it gives CAISEGTATAEQYF.